The 8 T cell receptor beta chains presented below share a single source sample, sequenced in a study of identifying expanded T cells in peripheral blood. Profiling relied on immunoSEQ multiplex PCR, and the TCRdb table lists in-frame clones only, not all of them. This table holds about 100,000 clones, 75% to 90% found once. The sequenced sample was blood. The receptors originated from a person aged 18 to 75 in good health.

In its sample, this clone was seen once. The V and J genes are TRBV5-4 and TRBJ1-4, with D maybe TRBD1 (5 bases). This CDR3 is built from 15 residues. Germline-derived CDR1 and CDR2 are SGHNT and YYREEE (reference sequence). Trimming stripped 3 bases from V and 3 bases from J, with 12 bases between. CDR3 in amino acids: CASSSTKGANEKLFF. The CDR3 region has the DNA TGTGCCAGCAGCTCTACAAAAGGGGCTAATGAAAAACTGTTTTTT.

This clone was counted many times. J is TRBJ1-2 and V is TRBV30; D call uncertain. V was clipped by 2 bases and J by 6 bases, with 10 bases between them. In germline, CDR1 is GTSNPN, CDR2 SVGIG (reference sequence). There are 12 residues in the CDR3. CDR3 loop: CAWSKVPHGYTF. The CDR3 nucleotides read TGTGCCTGGAGTAAAGTTCCGCATGGCTACACCTTC.

The chain recombines TRBV5-6 with TRBJ1-5, with D hard to call. The ends were cut back, 4 bases at V and 0 bases at J, with 14 bases in the middle. This CDR3 is 16 amino acids long. Germline lookup yields CDR1 SGHDT and CDR2 YYEEEE. CDR3 nucleotides: TGTGCCAGCAGCCCCTGGGGAGGGCTTAGCAATCAGCCCCAGCATTTT. Its protein product is CASSPWGGLSNQPQHF.

The J gene is TRBJ1-2, the V gene TRBV19, with a possible D match to TRBD1 (5 bases). Germline V gene sequence: CDR1 LNHDA, CDR2 SQIVND (reference sequence). The ends were cut back, 5 bases at V and 4 bases at J, with 23 bases in the middle. The CDR3 has 17 residues. The chain's CDR3 is CASSVDSFSLGSYGYTF. The CDR3 region has the DNA TGTGCCAGTAGTGTTGACAGCTTCAGCCTTGGGTCCTATGGCTACACCTTC.

CDR3 protein: CASRNRQGGETQYF. CDR3 nucleotides: TGCGCCAGCAGGAACAGGCAGGGTGGGGAGACCCAGTACTTC. This chain joins TRBV5-1 and TRBJ2-5, with D possibly matching TRBD1 (5 bases). This CDR3 comprises 14 residues. CDR1 SGHRS and CDR2 YFSETQ come from the germline V gene. V was shortened by 5 bases and J by 5 bases, with 16 bases between the two germline ends.

The chain recombines TRBV4-1 with TRBJ1-2, with D hard to call. CDR1 is MGHRA and CDR2 is YSYEKL in the germline V gene. The V and J ends lost 0 bases and 4 bases respectively, with 15 bases between them. The CDR3 sequence is 16 residues long. CDR3 DNA sequence: TGCGCCAGCAGCCAAGATCTTGCGACGGCCTTCTATGGCTACACCTTC. Protein product: CASSQDLATAFYGYTF.

The chain carries TRBV7-2 and TRBJ1-1; tentative D call: TRBD1 (5 bases). The CDR3 totals 13 residues. Germline CDR1 reads SGHTA; CDR2 reads FQGNSA. Trimming removed 2 bases at V and 8 bases at J, with 12 bases between. CDR3 coding DNA: TGTGCCAGCAGCTTAATGGGCAGGGCCGAAGCTTTCTTT. It yields the protein CASSLMGRAEAFF.

V usage is TRBV4-1 and J usage is TRBJ1-4; D unresolved. This CDR3 is built from 16 residues. Germline V gene lookup returns CDR1 MGHRA and CDR2 YSYEKL. The germline V and J ends were trimmed by 4 bases and 3 bases, with 15 bases remaining between them. In DNA, the CDR3 is TGCGCCAGCAGCCCTTCGGGGTATTCATCTAATGAAAAACTGTTTTTT. Residues: CASSPSGYSSNEKLFF.